These 23 T cell receptor beta chains originate from one sample sequenced in a study of T cell repertoires in cytomegalovirus infection. No antigens are known for them. TCRdb re-called the reads through MiXCR, storing one row per CDR3 protein. This sample yields about 480,000 distinct CDR3 sequences, of which 30% to 40% are seen a single time; around a sixth belongs to the top ten. Here the sequenced sample was cultured PBMCs, taken from culture after CMV antigen stimulation. The receptors shown here come from a human donor in good health (CMV status not recorded). Some clones in this sample may be carry-over from other donors' samples.

J is TRBJ1-3 and V is TRBV7-2; tentative D call: TRBD1 (5 bases). Germline CDR1 and CDR2: SGHTA and FQGNSA. V was clipped by 5 bases and J by 3 bases, with 11 bases between them. The CDR3 has 14 residues. The CDR3 bases are TGTGCCAGCAGCCCGCAGGGAGATGGAAACACCATATATTTT. Its protein is CASSPQGDGNTIYF.

The chain joins TRBV15 to TRBJ2-1; D is possibly TRBD2 (6 bases). The CDR3 contains 16 residues. Per the germline V gene, CDR1 is LNHNV and CDR2 is YYDKDF (reference sequence). The V gene lost 1 base and the J gene lost 4 bases, with 14 bases spanning the gap. DNA of the CDR3: TGTGCCACCAGCAGAGCCTTCGGGGCGGGGTACAATGAGCAGTTCTTC. Translating gives CATSRAFGAGYNEQFF.

This clonotype has ten or more counts. The chain uses TRBV7-2 and TRBJ1-2; tentatively, D is TRBD1 (5 bases). CDR3 length equals 13 residues. The V gene's germline CDR1 is SGHTA and CDR2 FQGNSA. Trimming removed 4 bases at V and 2 bases at J, with 8 bases between. CDR3 sequence reads: CASSWDRNYGYTF. CDR3 nucleotides: TGTGCCAGCAGCTGGGACCGCAACTATGGCTACACCTTC.

This clonotype was recorded a few times. The chain has TRBV27 and TRBJ2-1; D is perhaps TRBD1 or TRBD2 (5 bases each). This CDR3 has 15 amino acids. Between the trimmed V and J ends, which lost 5 bases and 6 bases, there was a span of 17 bases. CDR1 is MNHEY and CDR2 is SMNVEV in the germline V gene (reference sequence). This CDR3 is CASSIDRDLTNEQFF. The CDR3 nucleotides read TGTGCCAGCAGTATCGACCGGGACCTGACCAATGAGCAGTTCTTC.

This sequence joins TRBV27 and TRBJ1-6; no clear D gene. With 6 bases removed from V and 0 bases from J, the gap between germline ends came to 6 bases. From germline, CDR1 is MNHEY and CDR2 SMNVEV (reference sequence). The CDR3 length is 14 residues. Here the CDR3 DNA reads TGTGCCAGCAGCAGCCGCTCCTATAATTCACCCCTCCACTTT. It is translated as CASSSRSYNSPLHF.

J is TRBJ1-5 and V is TRBV27; D is possibly TRBD1 (6 bases). Germline values: CDR1 MNHEY, CDR2 SMNVEV (reference sequence). The CDR3 consists of 14 residues. Deletions cut 3 bases from V and 4 bases from J, with 10 bases between. CDR3 loop: CASSFLTGNQPQHF. CDR3 nucleotide sequence: TGTGCCAGCAGTTTCCTAACAGGGAATCAGCCCCAGCATTTT.

This chain links TRBV11-1 with TRBJ2-2; TRBD2 might be the D (5 bases). V dropped 3 bases and J dropped 4 bases, with 6 bases sitting between them. This CDR3 spans 13 amino acids. Germline V gene data show CDR1 as SGHAT and CDR2 as FQDESV (reference sequence). In nucleotides, the CDR3 is TGTGCCAGCAGCTTGAGGGCCACCGGGGAGCTGTTTTTT. Protein product: CASSLRATGELFF.

The chain is built from TRBV4-2 and TRBJ1-1; D remains unclear. The CDR3 spans 12 residues. Trimming left V 0 bases short and J 8 bases short, with 7 bases between. CDR1 is LGHNA and CDR2 is YNFKEQ in the germline V gene. For the CDR3, the DNA is TGTGCCAGCAGCCAAGAAGGCGAGGAAGCTTTCTTT. Amino acid sequence: CASSQEGEEAFF.

To note about this clonotype: One end of the junction does not line up with germline, which may come from a read error. This chain links TRBV4-1 with TRBJ2-7; TRBD2 matches 10 bases. Germline CDR1 reads MGHRA; CDR2 reads YSYEKL. CDR3 length: 15 residues. The CDR3 DNA reads as TGTGCCAGCAGCCAGTTAGCGGGGGGACGGTACGAGCAGTACTTC. It encodes CASSQLAGGRYEQYF.

This CDR3 reads CASSRLINPGQRGYTF. The CDR3, as DNA: TGTGCCAGCAGCCGCCTAATTAACCCAGGGCAAAGAGGCTACACCTTC. The gene calls are TRBV7-2 and TRBJ1-2; the D gene is possibly TRBD1 (5 bases). CDR1 is SGHTA, CDR2 FQGNSA, per germline. Trimming stripped 5 bases from V and 8 bases from J, with 24 bases between. The CDR3 is made up of 16 amino acids.

This clonotype showed up many times. The rearrangement joins TRBV7-2 to TRBJ2-2; no clear D gene. V shed 5 bases and J shed 0 bases, with 10 bases lying between them. The CDR3 length is 15 residues. Germline V lookup: CDR1 SGHTA, CDR2 FQGNSA. Here the CDR3 reads CASSPVAANTGELFF. CDR3 bases: TGTGCCAGCAGCCCCGTGGCGGCGAACACCGGGGAGCTGTTTTTT.

The genes are TRBV14 and TRBJ1-1; D is uncertain. The CDR3 loop spans 14 amino acids. From germline, CDR1 is SGHDN and CDR2 FVKESK. V was shortened by 0 bases and J by 4 bases, with 9 bases between the two germline ends. The chain's CDR3 is CASSQEGGFTEAFF. The DNA of the CDR3 is TGTGCCAGCAGCCAAGAAGGAGGTTTCACTGAAGCTTTCTTT.

The sample holds many counts of this clonotype. The gene calls are TRBV7-2 and TRBJ2-7; 9 bases fit TRBD2. The CDR3 covers 15 residues. V trimming: 5 bases; J trimming: 2 bases; junction bases outside the gene matches: 7. Per the germline V gene, CDR1 is SGHTA and CDR2 is FQGNSA. The CDR3 loop is CASSPGTSIAYEQYF. DNA of the CDR3: TGTGCCAGCAGCCCCGGGACTAGCATCGCCTACGAGCAGTACTTC.

Of note for this clonotype: A much larger clone differs by one base, so this may be a read error. The chain employs TRBV7-2 and TRBJ2-7; TRBD2 agrees at 8 bases. Germline V lookup: CDR1 SGHTA, CDR2 FQGNSA. CDR3 size: 16 residues. Here the CDR3 reads CASNLELAAASYEQYF. The CDR3 nucleotides are TGTGCCAGCAACTTAGAACTAGCGGCCGCTAGTTACGAGCAGTACTTC.

The chain joins TRBV28 to TRBJ1-4, with D hard to call. CDR1 and CDR2 from the germline V gene are MDHEN and SYDVKM. The CDR3 runs 11 residues. Trimming pared 8 bases from V and 8 bases from J, leaving 9 bases between. The DNA of the CDR3 is TGTGCCAGCCTAGATGGGGAAAAACTGTTTTTT. It translates to CASLDGEKLFF.

This clonotype was picked up a small number of times. The chain recombines TRBV7-6 with TRBJ1-1; the D gene is possibly TRBD1 (5 bases). The CDR3 is 16 residues long. The germline V and J ends were trimmed by 1 base and 0 bases, with 12 bases remaining between them. Germline CDR1 SGHVS, CDR2 FNYEAQ. In DNA, the CDR3 is TGTGCCAGCAGCTTAGGGGGGAGTTGGTTGAACACTGAAGCTTTCTTT. It codes for CASSLGGSWLNTEAFF.

The chain couples TRBV6-2 or TRBV6-3 to TRBJ1-2; D gene unclear. In germline, CDR1 is MNHEY, CDR2 SVGEGT. Trimming removed 0 bases at V and 1 base at J, with 6 bases between. CDR3 size: 14 residues. The CDR3 region has the DNA TGTGCCAGCAGTTACTCAGGTGTTAACTATGGCTACACCTTC. Its protein is CASSYSGVNYGYTF.

The chain joins TRBV28 to TRBJ2-5; no clear D. The CDR3 has 12 residues. Germline assignment: CDR1 MDHEN and CDR2 SYDVKM. V lost 5 bases and J lost 5, with 9 bases in between. CDR3 sequence (DNA): TGTGCCAGCAGTGGATATATGGAGACCCAGTACTTC. Translation: CASSGYMETQYF.

This chain uses TRBV27 with TRBJ2-7, with D uncertain. The CDR3 has 14 amino acids. V was cut by 5 bases and J by 5 bases, with 16 bases left in between. The germline V gene encodes CDR1 MNHEY and CDR2 SMNVEV (reference sequence). CDR3: CASSEFGSEDEQYF. For the CDR3, the DNA is TGTGCCAGCAGTGAGTTCGGGTCGGAAGACGAGCAGTACTTC.

There are many counts of this clonotype. V is TRBV7-2 and J is TRBJ1-4; TRBD1 matches at 9 bases. This CDR3 contains 15 residues. With 5 bases clipped from V and 3 bases from J, the junction kept 4 bases outside the gene matches. Germline lookup yields CDR1 SGHTA and CDR2 FQGNSA. CDR3 loop: CASSVQGAANEKLFF. CDR3 in DNA: TGTGCCAGCAGCGTACAGGGGGCGGCTAATGAAAAACTGTTTTTT.

This clonotype was picked up many times. V and J are TRBV7-2 and TRBJ2-3; unclear D gene. CDR1 SGHTA and CDR2 FQGNSA come from the germline V gene. Trimming left V 2 bases short and J 0 bases short, with 6 bases between. This CDR3 is 14 amino acids long. CDR3 loop: CASSLRRSTDTQYF. The CDR3, as DNA: TGTGCCAGCAGCTTAAGGCGTAGCACAGATACGCAGTATTTT. Variable domain in full (rest from reference TRBV7-2 and TRBJ2-3): GAGVSQSPSNKVTEKGKDVELRCDPISGHTALYWYRQSLGQGLEFLIYFQGNSAPDKSGLPSDRFSAERTGGSVSTLTIQRTQQEDSAVYLCASSLRRSTDTQYFGPGTRLTVL.

There are a few counts of this clonotype. The chain links TRBV2 to TRBJ2-6; 7 bases match TRBD1. The trim removed 8 bases at V and 0 bases at J, leaving 4 bases unmatched. There are 15 residues in the CDR3. Germline V gene data show CDR1 as SNHLY and CDR2 as FYNNEI. The CDR3 spells CASGGQTSGANVLTF. CDR3 DNA: TGTGCCAGCGGGGGACAGACCTCTGGGGCCAACGTCCTGACTTTC.

The V gene is TRBV4-3, the J gene TRBJ2-1; TRBD1 aligns across 8 bases. V was pared by 4 bases and J by 6 bases, with 14 bases of the junction left unmatched. The CDR3 is 17 amino acids. Germline V gene lookup returns CDR1 LGHNA and CDR2 YSLEER. CDR3 nucleotide sequence: TGCGCCAGCAGCCGGGCCCCGCCGGACAGGGAGGTCAATGAGCAGTTCTTC. Translation: CASSRAPPDREVNEQFF.